These 27 T cell receptor beta chains were sequenced from one sample in a study of blood T cell repertoires in COVID-19. Produced via immunoSEQ multiplex PCR; TCRdb's table is partial and in-frame only. The table has under 350,000 clones, nearly 90% seen once; the top ten hold over 1.5%. The sample was peripheral blood. The receptor source for this set is a woman aged 30 to 39 with COVID-19, enrolled during active disease.

V gene TRBV30 combines with J gene TRBJ1-3; no definite D call. The CDR3 covers 15 residues. With 2 bases removed from V and 0 bases from J, the gap between germline ends came to 11 bases. CDR1 is GTSNPN and CDR2 is SVGIG in the germline V gene (reference sequence). CDR3 nucleotides: TGTGCCTGGAGTCCCGGGATCAGCTCTGGAAACACCATATATTTT. This sequence encodes CAWSPGISSGNTIYF.

In its sample, this clone was seen once. The rearrangement joins TRBV7-8 to TRBJ1-5; D may be TRBD1 (6 bases). V lost 5 bases and J lost 1, with 15 bases in between. This CDR3 has 16 residues. Germline values: CDR1 SGHVS, CDR2 FQNEAQ. CDR3 nucleotide sequence: TGTGCCAGCAGCCAAGCTGAGAGGGGGAGCAATCAGCCCCAGCATTTT. Protein product: CASSQAERGSNQPQHF.

The CDR3 spells CASSPDPGTGAGELFF. The CDR3 nucleotides read TGTGCCAGCAGCCCGGACCCCGGGACAGGGGCCGGGGAGCTGTTTTTT. The chain employs TRBV5-6 and TRBJ2-2, with 10 bases aligning to TRBD1. V trimming: 4 bases; J trimming: 6 bases; junction bases outside the gene matches: 9. The germline gives CDR1 SGHDT, CDR2 YYEEEE. This CDR3 is 16 amino acids long.

The CDR3 loop reads CASSRTSGGPFTGELFF. The CDR3, as DNA: TGCGCCAGCAGCCGGACTAGCGGGGGACCCTTCACCGGGGAGCTGTTTTTT. V gene TRBV4-1 combines with J gene TRBJ2-2; 13 nucleotides match TRBD2. Looked up from germline, CDR1 is MGHRA and CDR2 is YSYEKL. V lost 4 bases and J lost 4; bases outside the gene matches: 6. The CDR3 spans 17 residues.

The V call is TRBV28, the J call TRBJ2-3; 10 nucleotides agree with TRBD2. This CDR3 spans 14 amino acids. The V and J ends lost 4 bases and 4 bases, in that order; junction bases with no gene match: 2. CDR1 is MDHEN and CDR2 is SYDVKM in the germline V gene. The CDR3 nucleotides are TGTGCCAGCAGTTCAAGCGGGGGGGCAGATACGCAGTATTTT. As protein: CASSSSGGADTQYF.

The J gene is TRBJ1-1, the V gene TRBV29-1; 12 bases are shared with TRBD1. The CDR3 covers 13 residues. V lost 4 bases and J lost 5; bases outside the gene matches: 2. The V gene's germline CDR1 is SQVTM and CDR2 ANQGSEA. The CDR3 sequence is CSVGDRGLTEAFF. CDR3 DNA: TGCAGCGTTGGGGACAGGGGGCTGACTGAAGCTTTCTTT.

The J gene is TRBJ1-3, the V gene TRBV6-1, with D unresolved. There are 14 residues in the CDR3. The germline V gene encodes CDR1 MNHNS and CDR2 SASEGT. Trimming took off 2 bases at V and 4 bases at J, with 9 bases between the two ends. The CDR3 is CASSELRSGNTIYF. The CDR3 coding sequence is TGTGCCAGCAGTGAACTGCGGTCCGGAAACACCATATATTTT.

The genes are TRBV7-2 and TRBJ2-5; 11 nucleotides agree with TRBD2. V gave up 3 bases and J gave up 4 bases; unmatched junction bases: 10. Germline V gene sequence: CDR1 SGHTA, CDR2 FQGNSA. There are 17 residues in the CDR3. CDR3 region: CASSFQLLAGERETQYF. CDR3 bases: TGTGCCAGCAGCTTCCAATTACTAGCGGGGGAGAGAGAGACCCAGTACTTC.

The genes are TRBV28 and TRBJ1-3; D possibly corresponds to TRBD1 (6 bases). V dropped 3 bases and J dropped 0 bases, with 9 bases sitting between them. CDR1 MDHEN and CDR2 SYDVKM come from the germline V gene. The CDR3 is 15 amino acids. CDR3 amino acids: CASSFRRGSGNTIYF. DNA for the CDR3: TGTGCCAGCAGTTTCCGCAGGGGCTCTGGAAACACCATATATTTT.

This chain links TRBV12-5 with TRBJ1-1; D is unclear. This CDR3 region has 12 residues. CDR1 and CDR2 (germline): LGHNT, FRNRAP. Trimming left V 5 bases short and J 4 bases short, with 8 bases between. CDR3 sequence (DNA): TGTGCTAGTGGTGTTGAGATCACTGAAGCTTTCTTT. It encodes CASGVEITEAFF.

This clone was seen only once. The chain has TRBV19 and TRBJ2-3, with 11 bases aligning to TRBD1. The V gene end was trimmed by 10 bases and the J gene end by 2 bases; junction bases not matched to a gene: 5. Germline CDR1 is LNHDA and CDR2 is SQIVND (reference sequence). The CDR3 consists of 14 residues. In nucleotides, the CDR3 is TGTGCCACTAAGGACAGGGGGCCCACAGATACGCAGTATTTT. Its translation is CATKDRGPTDTQYF. The complete variable domain, with remaining parts taken from reference TRBV19 and TRBJ2-3, reads DGGITQSPKYLFRKEGQNVTLSCEQNLNHDAMYWYRQDPGQGLRLIYYSQIVNDFQKGDIAEGYSVSREKKESFPLTVTSAQKNPTAFYLCATKDRGPTDTQYFGPGTRLTVL.

The gene calls are TRBV10-3 and TRBJ2-1; TRBD2 aligns across 9 bases. Germline assignment: CDR1 ENHRY and CDR2 SYGVKD. V gave up 2 bases and J gave up 1 base; unmatched junction bases: 12. CDR3 length: 19 amino acids. This CDR3 is CAISEILASGVGSYNEQFF. CDR3 coding DNA: TGTGCCATCAGTGAGATCCTGGCTAGCGGGGTTGGATCCTACAATGAGCAGTTCTTC.

V and J are TRBV4-1 and TRBJ1-2; no clear D. Germline CDR1 is MGHRA and CDR2 is YSYEKL. The germline V and J ends were trimmed by 1 base and 1 base, with 7 bases remaining between them. This CDR3 has 14 residues. The CDR3 is CASSQVGVNYGYTF. The CDR3 coding sequence is TGCGCCAGCAGCCAAGTCGGGGTTAACTATGGCTACACCTTC.

The V and J genes are TRBV4-3 and TRBJ2-3; 7 bases align to TRBD2. V was pared by 2 bases and J by 4 bases, with 9 bases of the junction left unmatched. This CDR3 contains 16 residues. Germline CDR1 LGHNA, CDR2 YSLEER. CDR3 coding DNA: TGCGCCAGCAGCCAAACTCGGACTAGTGGCGCAGATACGCAGTATTTT. Protein product: CASSQTRTSGADTQYF.

This chain connects TRBV7-6 to TRBJ2-2; 7 bases match TRBD1. Germline V gene sequence: CDR1 SGHVS, CDR2 FNYEAQ. This CDR3 region has 16 residues. Losses at the gene ends were 6 bases for V and 1 base for J; bases not matched to a gene: 8. This chain's CDR3 is CASRFGQDLNTGELFF. CDR3 sequence (DNA): TGTGCCAGCAGATTCGGACAGGACCTGAACACCGGGGAGCTGTTTTTT.

The CDR3 DNA follows: TGTGCCAGCAAGGCCGGGACAGGGGACTACAATGAGCAGTTCTTC. Amino acids: CASKAGTGDYNEQFF. This sequence joins TRBV2 and TRBJ2-1; 10 positions agree with TRBD1. The CDR3 loop spans 15 amino acids. The trim removed 7 bases at V and 3 bases at J, leaving 6 bases unmatched. Looked up from germline, CDR1 is SNHLY and CDR2 is FYNNEI.

This clone showed up just once. This chain connects TRBV5-1 to TRBJ2-3, with TRBD2 matching 12 bases. The CDR3 contains 17 residues. V gave up 5 bases and J gave up 2 bases; unmatched junction bases: 9. The germline gives CDR1 SGHRS, CDR2 YFSETQ. The CDR3 bases are TGCGCCAGCAGATTGATCGGGACTAGCGGGTTCACAGATACGCAGTATTTT. It encodes CASRLIGTSGFTDTQYF.

The chain has TRBV27 and TRBJ1-1, with D perhaps matching TRBD1 (5 bases). V was trimmed by 1 base and J by 1 base, leaving 16 bases between them. This CDR3 region has 17 residues. CDR1 and CDR2 from the germline V gene are MNHEY and SMNVEV (reference sequence). The CDR3 DNA is TGTGCCAGCAGTTTATTCCAGGGCAAACGACAGAACACTGAAGCTTTCTTT. It encodes CASSLFQGKRQNTEAFF.

The chain recombines TRBV29-1 with TRBJ1-2, with a possible D match to TRBD1 (5 bases). The CDR3 contains 11 residues. CDR1 is SQVTM, CDR2 ANQGSEA, per germline. Trimming stripped 4 bases from V and 7 bases from J, with 10 bases between. In DNA form, the CDR3 reads TGCAGCGTTGTTACAGGCACTGGCTACACCTTC. Translated: CSVVTGTGYTF.

V gene TRBV5-1 combines with J gene TRBJ1-4; D is ambiguous. CDR1 SGHRS and CDR2 YFSETQ come from the germline V gene. The CDR3 covers 14 residues. V dropped 5 bases and J dropped 0 bases, with 8 bases sitting between them. CDR3 nucleotides: TGCGCCAGCAGTCGGGATGCAACTAATGAAAAACTGTTTTTT. Translated: CASSRDATNEKLFF.

This chain connects TRBV19 to TRBJ1-4; the match to TRBD1 covers 7 bases. The germline CDR1 and CDR2 sequences are LNHDA and SQIVND (reference sequence). With 4 bases clipped from V and 0 bases from J, the junction kept 5 bases outside the gene matches. The CDR3 loop spans 16 amino acids. In DNA form, the CDR3 reads TGTGCCAGTAGTACCAGGGGGAAAGCAACTAATGAAAAACTGTTTTTT. Translated, it gives CASSTRGKATNEKLFF. Full variable domain (remainder filled in from reference TRBV19 and TRBJ1-4): DGGITQSPKYLFRKEGQNVTLSCEQNLNHDAMYWYRQDPGQGLRLIYYSQIVNDFQKGDIAEGYSVSREKKESFPLTVTSAQKNPTAFYLCASSTRGKATNEKLFFGSGTQLSVL.

This clone was observed a single time. The chain couples TRBV7-2 to TRBJ1-1, with 9 bases aligning to TRBD1. Unmatched junction bases numbered 6, after V lost 2 bases and J lost 2 bases. CDR3 length: 16 amino acids. Looked up from germline, CDR1 is SGHTA and CDR2 is FQGNSA. CDR3 coding DNA: TGTGCCAGCAGCTTAACCACAGGGGGCCCCAACACTGAAGCTTTCTTT. Translated: CASSLTTGGPNTEAFF.

The chain is built from TRBV20-1 and TRBJ1-1, with D hard to call. The CDR3 totals 10 residues. V was trimmed by 6 bases and J by 8 bases, leaving 10 bases between them. Germline-derived CDR1 and CDR2 are DFQATT and SNEGSKA (reference sequence). The CDR3 region has the DNA TGCAGTGCGGAACGGAGGGAAGCTTTCTTT. This codes for CSAERREAFF.

V and J are TRBV25-1 and TRBJ2-1; 7 nucleotides line up with TRBD1. With 1 base clipped from V and 4 bases from J, the junction kept 10 bases outside the gene matches. The length of the CDR3 is 17 residues. Germline V CDR1 and CDR2: MGHDK, SYGVNS. The CDR3 DNA follows: TGTGCCAGCAGTGAATTAGGGGGCCTGGGCAGGTACAATGAGCAGTTCTTC. Translation gives CASSELGGLGRYNEQFF.

This chain connects TRBV6-5 to TRBJ2-2; 8 nucleotides align to TRBD1. This CDR3 has 15 residues. The junction had 4 bases not matched to a gene; V was cut back by 4 bases and J by 3 bases. CDR1 is MNHEY, CDR2 SVGAGI, per germline. CDR3 sequence reads: CASSLTGGHTGELFF. CDR3 DNA: TGTGCCAGCAGTTTAACAGGGGGTCACACCGGGGAGCTGTTTTTT.

The V gene is TRBV30, the J gene TRBJ1-1; TRBD1 is a possible D gene (6 bases). Between the trimmed V and J ends, which lost 8 bases and 6 bases, there was a span of 19 bases. Germline V gene data show CDR1 as GTSNPN and CDR2 as SVGIG (reference sequence). This CDR3 contains 13 residues. The CDR3 DNA is TGTGCCAAAACCCGGACAGCTGCGGCTGAAGCTTTCTTT. Translated, it gives CAKTRTAAAEAFF.

J is TRBJ1-2 and V is TRBV7-2, with D maybe TRBD1 (5 bases). The V gene's germline CDR1 is SGHTA and CDR2 FQGNSA. The CDR3 runs to 15 residues. The V and J ends lost 0 bases and 7 bases respectively, with 15 bases between them. This CDR3 is CASSLAGGTVIGYTF. CDR3 nucleotide sequence: TGTGCCAGCAGCTTAGCGGGGGGGACGGTTATTGGCTACACCTTC.